This TCR beta chain emerged from a study of T cells in Graves' hyperthyroidism and ophthalmopathy. At least ten counts were recorded for this clonotype. The antigen remains undetermined. V was shortened by 0 bases and J by 7 bases, with 10 bases between the two germline ends. Germline V lookup: CDR1 MNHEY, CDR2 SMNVEV (reference sequence). The CDR3 is 13 amino acids. Findings and limits, study-wide: The blood repertoire included most of the expanded thyroid clonotypes above 0.001.

There were TCR beta CDR3 regions amplified from RNA transcripts. The study used the HTBI primer set for a first-round RT-PCR of the TCR CDR3. TCRdb called the multiplex PCR reads again in MiXCR, with one record for every CDR3 protein. The sample contains 650,000 to 700,000 distinct CDR3 sequences, 15% to 20% of which appear only once. This TCR was sampled from a man aged 50 to 59 with Graves' hyperthyroidism. Sequencing input: blood. This chain connects TRBV27 to TRBJ2-7; D call uncertain. The CDR3 nucleotides read TGTGCCAGCAGTTTATCGGATGTACGGGAGCAGTACTTC. Protein product: CASSLSDVREQYF.